A selection of T cell receptor beta chains follows, all from one sample in a study of Ad26.COV2.S vaccination and SARS-CoV-2 variants. Sequenced by immunoSEQ multiplex PCR; TCRdb stores in-frame clones only, minus some. The sample lists around 400,000 clones; approximately 89% were seen once. The specimen comprised peripheral blood, sampled in a trial of Ad26.COV2.S vaccine versus placebo. Receptors originate from a person aged 18-60 years who received the Ad26.COV2.S COVID-19 vaccine or a placebo. CDR3s include the opening cysteine and the closing phenylalanine or tryptophan. Fields, in order: D gene, V gene, J gene, CDR3 DNA, CDR3 protein. The D gene is left open where the match is weak.

D: TRBD1
V: TRBV28
J: TRBJ2-7
DNA: TGTGCCAGCAGAGGACAGGGGTACGAGCAGTACTTC
CDR3: CASRGQGYEQYF

D: -
V: TRBV11-3
J: TRBJ1-1
DNA: TGTGCCAGCAGCCCGATATCAGGGGCGTACACTGAAGCTTTCTTT
CDR3: CASSPISGAYTEAFF

D: -
V: TRBV11-2
J: TRBJ2-7
DNA: TGTGCCAGCAGCTTAGATCCGGCAGGGTCCTACGAGCAGTACTTC
CDR3: CASSLDPAGSYEQYF

D: -
V: TRBV2
J: TRBJ1-6
DNA: TGTGCCAGCAGTCCGGTGGGGTCTGATTCACCCCTCCACTTT
CDR3: CASSPVGSDSPLHF

D: -
V: TRBV28
J: TRBJ1-1
DNA: TGTGCCAGCAGTTCGCCCGGGGGGGAAGCTTTCTTT
CDR3: CASSSPGGEAFF

D: TRBD2
V: TRBV27
J: TRBJ2-2
DNA: TGTGCCAGCAGTGTCTTGGCGGGAGTCGGCGGGGAGCTGTTTTTT
CDR3: CASSVLAGVGGELFF

D: -
V: TRBV12-3/TRBV12-4
J: TRBJ2-1
DNA: TGTGCCAGCAGTTTTGACGGGACCACGGGCGGGTTCTTC
CDR3: CASSFDGTTGGFF

D: -
V: TRBV28
J: TRBJ2-5
DNA: TGTGCCAGCAGTCCCCATGGGCGCCAAGAGACCCAGTACTTC
CDR3: CASSPHGRQETQYF

D: -
V: TRBV11-2
J: TRBJ2-7
DNA: TGTGCCAGCAGCTTGGGTGCGGGTTATACCTACGAGCAGTACTTC
CDR3: CASSLGAGYTYEQYF

D: -
V: TRBV27
J: TRBJ1-2
DNA: TGTGCCAGCAGTCAAGGACGGGAGGCTGGGTATGGCTACACCTTC
CDR3: CASSQGREAGYGYTF